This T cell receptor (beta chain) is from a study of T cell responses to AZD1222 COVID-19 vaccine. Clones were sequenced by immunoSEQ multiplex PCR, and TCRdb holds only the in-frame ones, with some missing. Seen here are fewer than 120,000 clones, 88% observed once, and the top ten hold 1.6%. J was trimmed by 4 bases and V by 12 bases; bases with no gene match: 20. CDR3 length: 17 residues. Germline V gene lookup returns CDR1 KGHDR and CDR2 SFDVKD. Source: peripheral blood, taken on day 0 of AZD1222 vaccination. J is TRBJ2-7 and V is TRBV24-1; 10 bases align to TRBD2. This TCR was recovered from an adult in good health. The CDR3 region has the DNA TGTGCCCCCACTAGGACTAGCGGAGATTTACGAGGGTACGAGCAGTACTTC. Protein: CAPTRTSGDLRGYEQYF.